The next 24 T cell receptor beta chains were all read from a single sample in a study of blood T cell repertoires in COVID-19. The method was immunoSEQ multiplex PCR; TCRdb's version includes in-frame clones alone and lacks a portion of them. The table shows roughly 260,000 clones, with about 89% occurring only once. The sample taken for sequencing was PBMCs or T cells enriched from blood (not recorded which). Receptors originate from a woman between 18 and 30 years old who had recovered from COVID-19.

This clone was detected only a few times. The CDR3 reads CASSLRGQSNYGYTF. Written as DNA, the CDR3 is TGTGCCAGCAGTCTCCGGGGACAGTCTAACTATGGCTACACCTTC. The gene calls are TRBV28 and TRBJ1-2; TRBD1 matches 7 bases. With 5 bases clipped from V and 0 bases from J, the junction kept 6 bases outside the gene matches. The CDR3 sequence is 15 residues long. Germline CDR1 is MDHEN and CDR2 is SYDVKM.

This clone was detected once. The chain's CDR3 is CASSPEETAYEQYF. The CDR3 DNA follows: TGTGCCAGCAGCCCAGAGGAAACGGCCTACGAGCAGTACTTC. The genes are TRBV7-9 and TRBJ2-7; D unclear. The V gene lost 5 bases and the J gene lost 2 bases, with 13 bases spanning the gap. CDR3 length: 14 amino acids. Per the germline V gene, CDR1 is SEHNR and CDR2 is FQNEAQ (reference sequence).

The gene calls are TRBV5-1 and TRBJ1-1; D uncertain. The germline V gene encodes CDR1 SGHRS and CDR2 YFSETQ. Trimming left V 4 bases short and J 10 bases short, with 17 bases between. This CDR3 is 13 amino acids long. CDR3 sequence reads: CASSVDSSALAFF. The CDR3 DNA follows: TGCGCCAGCAGCGTCGACTCTTCCGCGCTAGCTTTCTTT.

V usage is TRBV5-1 and J usage is TRBJ2-3, with 7 bases identical to TRBD2. Germline V gene lookup returns CDR1 SGHRS and CDR2 YFSETQ. The CDR3 sequence is 15 residues long. V was pared by 0 bases and J by 4 bases, with 5 bases of the junction left unmatched. This chain's CDR3 is CASSLVVGGSDTQYF. CDR3 DNA sequence: TGCGCCAGCAGCTTGGTCGTGGGAGGGTCAGATACGCAGTATTTT.

The rearrangement uses TRBV7-2 and TRBJ2-1, with TRBD2 matching over 16 bases. Trimming at V came to 6 bases and at J to 4 bases, leaving 12 bases not matched to a gene. The CDR3 has 19 residues. Per germline, CDR1 SGHTA and CDR2 FQGNSA. This CDR3 is CASSLSGTSGRAPYNEQFF. The CDR3 DNA reads TGTGCCAGCAGTCTATCCGGGACTAGCGGGAGGGCCCCTTACAATGAGCAGTTCTTC.

The chain carries TRBV24-1 and TRBJ1-4, with 7 positions matching TRBD1. V gave up 4 bases and J gave up 8 bases; unmatched junction bases: 6. Germline V lookup: CDR1 KGHDR, CDR2 SFDVKD. CDR3 length: 14 amino acids. The CDR3 loop is CATSDPGTAEKLFF. In DNA form, the CDR3 reads TGTGCCACCAGTGACCCCGGGACAGCCGAAAAACTGTTTTTT.

This chain connects TRBV3-1 (or the pseudogene TRBV3-2) to TRBJ1-5; D perhaps matches TRBD1 (6 bases). CDR3 length: 13 residues. The germline gives CDR1 LGHDT, CDR2 YNNKEL (reference sequence). Trimming removed 5 bases at V and 4 bases at J, with 9 bases between. The CDR3 spells CASSTTGNQPQHF. The CDR3 DNA sequence: TGTGCCAGCAGCACCACAGGGAATCAGCCCCAGCATTTT.

V and J are TRBV9 and TRBJ1-4; TRBD1 matches 9 bases. V trimming: 0 bases; J trimming: 5 bases; junction bases outside the gene matches: 2. This CDR3 is 15 amino acids long. The germline gives CDR1 SGDLS, CDR2 YYNGEE. The CDR3: CASSVVGTGNEKLFF. CDR3 bases: TGTGCCAGCAGCGTAGTGGGGACAGGGAATGAAAAACTGTTTTTT.

The V call is TRBV7-9, the J call TRBJ1-2; D is perhaps TRBD1 (5 bases). The V end lost 5 bases, the J end lost 8 bases, and 21 bases lay between the germline ends. Germline V lookup: CDR1 SEHNR, CDR2 FQNEAQ (reference sequence). This CDR3 region has 15 residues. In DNA form, the CDR3 reads TGTGCCAGCAGCACCTACGGGACGCGGGGCGGGGGCTACACCTTC. Protein product: CASSTYGTRGGGYTF.

The gene calls are TRBV5-1 and TRBJ2-7; 10 nucleotides align to TRBD1. The CDR3 has 14 residues. Germline V CDR1 and CDR2: SGHRS, YFSETQ. The ends lost 5 bases at V and 3 bases at J; junction bases unmatched: 5. DNA of the CDR3: TGCGCCAGCAGTCCCCGGGACAGGGGCTACGAGCAGTACTTC. It codes for CASSPRDRGYEQYF.

The chain recombines TRBV7-3 with TRBJ2-3; 7 bases fit TRBD2. This CDR3 is built from 17 residues. Germline CDR1 reads SGHTA; CDR2 reads FQGTGA. Losses at the gene ends were 2 bases for V and 1 base for J; bases not matched to a gene: 9. Written as DNA, the CDR3 is TGTGCCAGCAGCTTAGGAGCGGGAATAGGGCGCACAGATACGCAGTATTTT. Translated, it gives CASSLGAGIGRTDTQYF.

CDR3 in DNA: TGTGCCAGCAGCCAGGGAAGGTCATATGGCTACACCTTC. Its protein is CASSQGRSYGYTF. V is TRBV27 and J is TRBJ1-2; D perhaps matches TRBD1 (5 bases). Between the trimmed V and J ends, which lost 6 bases and 5 bases, there was a span of 13 bases. CDR3 length: 13 amino acids. CDR1 and CDR2 from the germline V gene are MNHEY and SMNVEV (reference sequence).

This CDR3 is CASSQDRGNVNTEAFF. In DNA, the CDR3 is TGTGCCAGCAGTCAGGACAGGGGAAATGTGAACACTGAAGCTTTCTTT. The rearrangement uses TRBV14 and TRBJ1-1, with 9 positions matching TRBD1. In germline, CDR1 is SGHDN, CDR2 FVKESK. The CDR3 length is 16 residues. V shed 6 bases, J shed 0 bases, and the junction held 8 bases outside the gene matches.

The chain uses TRBV7-9 and TRBJ2-2; D gene uncertain. The CDR3 is made up of 17 amino acids. Germline V gene data show CDR1 as SEHNR and CDR2 as FQNEAQ (reference sequence). The V end lost 4 bases, the J end lost 6 bases, and 21 bases lay between the germline ends. DNA for the CDR3: TGTGCCAGCAGCTCCGAGCTCGGTACCTTACCCCCCGGGGAGCTGTTTTTT. It specifies CASSSELGTLPPGELFF.

This clone showed up many times. This chain links TRBV5-5 with TRBJ2-7; 8 bases match TRBD2. Germline loops: CDR1 SGHKS, CDR2 YYEKEE (reference sequence). The ends lost 0 bases at V and 2 bases at J; junction bases unmatched: 4. The CDR3 spans 15 residues. The CDR3 reads CASSLELAAPYEQYF. The DNA for the CDR3 is TGTGCCAGCAGCTTGGAACTAGCGGCACCCTACGAGCAGTACTTC. Full variable domain (missing parts from reference TRBV5-5 and TRBJ2-7): DAGVTQSPTHLIKTRGQQVTLRCSPISGHKSVSWYQQVLGQGPQFIFQYYEKEERGRGNFPDRFSARQFPNYSSELNVNALLLGDSALYLCASSLELAAPYEQYFGPGTRLTVT.

The J gene is TRBJ2-3, the V gene TRBV5-1, with a possible D match to TRBD1 (6 bases). Between the trimmed V and J ends, which lost 3 bases and 0 bases, there was a span of 8 bases. The germline gives CDR1 SGHRS, CDR2 YFSETQ. The CDR3 runs 14 residues. Here the CDR3 DNA reads TGCGCCAGCAGCTCAACAGGGAGCACAGATACGCAGTATTTT. Translation: CASSSTGSTDTQYF.

The chain employs TRBV10-3 and TRBJ1-5; D is ambiguous. The V end lost 0 bases, the J end lost 9 bases, and 15 bases lay between the germline ends. There are 15 residues in the CDR3. Germline V gene lookup returns CDR1 ENHRY and CDR2 SYGVKD. The CDR3 DNA sequence: TGTGCCATCAGTGAGTCGAGCGGACCTACCCGGCCCCAGCATTTT. It codes for CAISESSGPTRPQHF.

The gene calls are TRBV5-4 and TRBJ1-2, with a possible D match to TRBD1 (6 bases). Germline CDR1 reads SGHNT; CDR2 reads YYREEE (reference sequence). Trimming took 2 bases from V and 8 from J, leaving 19 bases between them. The CDR3 runs to 15 residues. The CDR3 sequence: CASSFGQTALGGYTF. The DNA of the CDR3 is TGTGCCAGCAGCTTCGGACAGACCGCCCTTGGGGGCTACACCTTC.

V and J are TRBV9 and TRBJ2-7; 7 bases fit TRBD1. CDR3 length: 13 amino acids. Germline V gene lookup returns CDR1 SGDLS and CDR2 YYNGEE. Trimming removed 3 bases from V and 6 bases from J; junction bases left unmatched: 6. The CDR3 loop is CASSAHDRVEQYF. The CDR3 nucleotides read TGTGCCAGCAGCGCACACGACAGGGTCGAGCAGTACTTC.

The rearrangement joins TRBV15 to TRBJ2-5, with TRBD2 as a possible D gene (5 bases). Trimming took 0 bases from V and 9 from J, leaving 20 bases between them. The CDR3 length is 16 residues. Germline CDR1 is LNHNV and CDR2 is YYDKDF (reference sequence). CDR3 residues: CATSRDKAVASVSQYF. CDR3 bases: TGTGCCACCAGCAGAGATAAGGCCGTAGCGAGCGTATCCCAGTACTTC.

The chain combines TRBV28 with TRBJ2-4; 8 bases are shared with TRBD1. The CDR3 has 15 amino acids. The V segment lost 6 bases and the J segment 1 base; nucleotides outside the gene matches: 5. Germline loops: CDR1 MDHEN, CDR2 SYDVKM. The CDR3 here is CASSTTGDAKNIQYF. The CDR3 bases are TGTGCCAGCAGCACGACAGGGGATGCCAAAAACATTCAGTACTTC. Looking up the rest from reference TRBV28 and TRBJ2-4 gives the full variable domain: DVKVTQSSRYLVKRTGEKVFLECVQDMDHENMFWYRQDPGLGLRLIYFSYDVKMKEKGDIPEGYSVSREKKERFSLILESASTNQTSMYLCASSTTGDAKNIQYFGAGTRLSVL.

CDR3 coding DNA: TGTGCCAGCAGCTTGGGCGGGACCCAGTACTTC. Amino acids: CASSLGGTQYF. The rearrangement links TRBV5-4 to TRBJ2-5; D gene ambiguous. V lost 0 bases, J lost 7 bases, and 4 bases lay in between. In germline, CDR1 is SGHNT, CDR2 YYREEE (reference sequence). The CDR3 runs to 11 residues.

The V and J genes are TRBV7-3 and TRBJ1-1; no clear D. CDR1 and CDR2 from the germline V gene are SGHTA and FQGTGA. The CDR3 extends over 13 amino acids. Trimming took 2 bases from V and 4 from J, leaving 8 bases between them. In nucleotides, the CDR3 is TGTGCCAGCAGCTTAGGCCAGGCCACTGAAGCTTTCTTT. It encodes CASSLGQATEAFF.

The chain is built from TRBV14 and TRBJ2-7; perhaps TRBD2 as D (5 bases). Germline CDR1 SGHDN, CDR2 FVKESK. The CDR3 totals 12 residues. The germline V and J ends were trimmed by 4 bases and 6 bases, with 10 bases remaining between them. The DNA for the CDR3 is TGTGCCAGCAGCCTGGAGGAGTTCGAGCAGTACTTC. This codes for CASSLEEFEQYF.